This entry concerns a single TCR beta chain. This sample is part of a study of blood T cell repertoires in COVID-19. Study as a whole: Collection of acute and convalescent COVID-19 samples took place in the United States, Italy and Spain. T cells, B-cell-depleted T cells, or PBMCs provided the cDNA or gDNA that served as material.

CDR1 LGHDT and CDR2 YNNKEL come from the germline V gene (reference sequence). CDR3 length equals 14 residues. The V and J ends lost 1 base and 3 bases respectively, with 7 bases between them. As handled by the study authors: Amplification with reference gene primers provided the estimates of nucleated cell counts. The repertoire was sequenced with immunoSEQ multiplex PCR; TCRdb's copy has only in-frame clones and lacks some. Clonal size and the V and J genes are those of that table, whereas D and trimming came from the DNA. Here the sample spans tens of thousands of clones, approximately 88% being singletons.

The chain is built from TRBV3-1 (or the pseudogene TRBV3-2) and TRBJ1-5; D is unclear. Sequenced sample: peripheral blood. The clonotype originates from a man aged 50 or older with active COVID-19. CDR3: CASSQGVNNQPQHF. CDR3 bases: TGTGCCAGCAGCCAAGGAGTCAACAATCAGCCCCAGCATTTT.